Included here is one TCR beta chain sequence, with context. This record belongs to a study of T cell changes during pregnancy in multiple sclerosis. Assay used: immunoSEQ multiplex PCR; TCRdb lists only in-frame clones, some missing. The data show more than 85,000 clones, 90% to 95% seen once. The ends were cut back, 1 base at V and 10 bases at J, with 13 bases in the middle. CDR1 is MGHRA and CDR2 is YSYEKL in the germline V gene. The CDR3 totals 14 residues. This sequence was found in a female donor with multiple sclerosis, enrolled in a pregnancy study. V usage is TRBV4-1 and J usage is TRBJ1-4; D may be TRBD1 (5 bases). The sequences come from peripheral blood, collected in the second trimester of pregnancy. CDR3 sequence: CASSQGQRATKLFF. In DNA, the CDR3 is TGCGCCAGCAGCCAAGGACAGAGAGCTACAAAACTGTTTTTT.